These T cell receptor beta chains were read from a single sample in a study of CD8+CD57+ T cells in acquired aplastic anemia. From the reads, TCRdb called clonotypes with MiXCR, one entry per CDR3 protein. The data hold some 150,000 distinct CDR3 sequences, with 70% to 75% observed a single time. Specimen: sorted CD4+, CD8+, or CD8+CD57+ T cells (not recorded which) from PBMCs. Receptor source: a human donor with aplastic anemia. Each CDR3 is given with its conserved first and last residue. The order of the fields is V gene, clone size, J gene, D gene, CDR3 DNA, CDR3 protein. A D gene is named only where the DNA matches it firmly. Clone size is given for some rows only: seen once, a few or many times, or a class if the clone is expanded.

TRBV5-1	.	TRBJ2-1	TRBD2	TGCGCCAGCAGCTTGGAGGGACTAGGGCCCGCCTATGAGCAGTTCTTC	CASSLEGLGPAYEQFF
TRBV2	few	TRBJ1-5	TRBD1	TGTGCCAGCGTCCTAGGACAGGGGATACAGCCCCAGCATTTT	CASVLGQGIQPQHF
TRBV2	.	TRBJ1-5	.	TGTGCCAGCAGTCGCTCTCGGGGCAATCAGCCCCAGCATTTT	CASSRSRGNQPQHF
TRBV10-1	few	TRBJ2-3	.	TGCGCCAGCAGTGACCGAGGCAACCCCACAGATACGCAGTATTTT	CASSDRGNPTDTQYF
TRBV14	.	TRBJ2-1	TRBD2	TGTGCCAGCAGCCCCGGACTAGCGGGAGCCGATGAGCAGTTCTTC	CASSPGLAGADEQFF
TRBV6-5	.	TRBJ1-1	.	TGTGCCAGCACCCAGGGTGGTGAAGCTTTCTTT	CASTQGGEAFF
TRBV7-2	once	TRBJ1-6	.	TGTGCCAGCACCAGAGGCGGGGATTCACCCCTCCACTTT	CASTRGGDSPLHF
TRBV7-9	.	TRBJ1-2	.	TGTGCCAGCAGCACAACGGTCGCGCCCTCAAATGGCTACACCTTC	CASSTTVAPSNGYTF
TRBV7-2	.	TRBJ2-5	TRBD2	TGTGCCAGCAACGGGGGGGGGCTGACCCAGTACTTC	CASNGGGLTQYF
TRBV24-1	.	TRBJ2-7	.	TGTGCCACCAGCAGCGTCAAAGCGGATCCTTCCTACGAGCAGTACTTC	CATSSVKADPSYEQYF
TRBV10-3	.	TRBJ1-2	TRBD1	TGTGCCATCAGTGAGACAGGGGAGAGCTATGGCTACACCTTC	CAISETGESYGYTF
TRBV9	.	TRBJ2-7	.	TGTGCCAGCAGCCAAGATCAGACTAGGTCCCACGAGCAGTACTTC	CASSQDQTRSHEQYF
TRBV11-2	many	TRBJ2-2	TRBD1	TGTGCCAGCAGCACCAGGGACAGAGACACCGGGGAGCTGTTTTTT	CASSTRDRDTGELFF
TRBV20-1	once	TRBJ2-1	TRBD2	TGCAGTGCTCATAGCGGGAGTCAGGACAATGAGCAGTTCTTC	CSAHSGSQDNEQFF
TRBV10-3	.	TRBJ1-1	.	TGTGCCATCAGTGCCCTACAGGGGAACACTGAAGCTTTCTTT	CAISALQGNTEAFF
TRBV19	few	TRBJ2-1	TRBD2	TGTGCCAGTAGTATTTCAGAGACTAGCGGCTACAATGTGCAGTTCTTC	CASSISETSGYNVQFF
TRBV12-3/TRBV12-4	few	TRBJ2-7	.	TGTGCCAGCAGTTTGGAAGCGATCTACGAGCAGTACTTC	CASSLEAIYEQYF
TRBV10-2	few	TRBJ2-1	.	TGCGCCAGCAGGGCCTCCAGTGAGCAGTTCTTC	CASRASSEQFF
TRBV7-9	.	TRBJ1-6	.	TGTGCCAGCAGCTTAGACGGAGGCGGCTCACCCCTCCACTTT	CASSLDGGGSPLHF
TRBV7-9	many	TRBJ2-7	.	TGTGCCAGCAGTTTGGGGGGAGACGAGCAGTACTTC	CASSLGGDEQYF
TRBV20-1	.	TRBJ2-1	.	TGCAGTGCGCCAGTGTACAATGAGCAGTTCTTC	CSAPVYNEQFF
TRBV7-9	.	TRBJ1-1	TRBD1	TGTGCCAGCAGCCCTCCGACAGGGAAGAACACTGAAGCTTTCTTT	CASSPPTGKNTEAFF
TRBV15	.	TRBJ1-1	.	TGCGCCACCAGGTATGACGGGACCACTGAAGCTTTCTTT	CATRYDGTTEAFF
TRBV9	.	TRBJ2-1	.	TGTGCCAGCAGCCCAGTTAGCTCCTACAATGAGCAGTTCTTC	CASSPVSSYNEQFF
TRBV2	few	TRBJ2-1	TRBD2	TGTGCCAGCATGGTAGCGGGGTACAATGAGCAGTTCTTC	CASMVAGYNEQFF
TRBV7-3	.	TRBJ2-3	.	TGTGCCAGCAGCATAGGGGGAAAGGGGACAGATACGCAGTATTTT	CASSIGGKGTDTQYF
TRBV20-1	.	TRBJ2-3	.	TGCAGTGCTAGAGAGGATACGCAGTATTTT	CSAREDTQYF
TRBV7-8	once	TRBJ1-4	.	TGTGCCAGCAGCCTAGTCTCGCCCGGTAACAAAAAACTGTTTTTT	CASSLVSPGNKKLFF
TRBV7-2	.	TRBJ2-7	TRBD1	TGTGCCAGCAGCCGAGGGACAGAATACGAGCAGTACTTC	CASSRGTEYEQYF
TRBV4-3	few	TRBJ2-1	.	TGCGCCAGCAGCCAAGCTACAGGGGGGGACTACAATGAGCAGTTCTTC	CASSQATGGDYNEQFF
TRBV20-1	.	TRBJ1-5	.	TGCAGTGCCCTGGAGGGCAATCAGCCCCAGCATTTT	CSALEGNQPQHF
TRBV10-3	.	TRBJ1-2	.	TGTGCCAGCAAAAAGGACCGAACTAACTATGGCTACACCTTC	CASKKDRTNYGYTF
TRBV4-1	.	TRBJ2-7	.	TGCGCCAGCAGCTTACAGGGTGACACCGGGGAGCTGTACTTC	CASSLQGDTGELYF
TRBV10-3	.	TRBJ2-1	TRBD2	TGTGCCATCAGAGAAGCGGGAGAGGCCCAACCCCTAATCTTC	CAIREAGEAQPLIF
TRBV10-3	few	TRBJ1-1	TRBD1	TGTGCCTCCAGAGGGGGCGGAACTGAAGCTTTCTTT	CASRGGGTEAFF
TRBV7-8	.	TRBJ1-1	.	TGTGCCAGCAGCTACAGCCCCGGGACGGTGAACACTGAAGCTTTCTTT	CASSYSPGTVNTEAFF
TRBV20-1	.	TRBJ1-6	.	TGCAGTGCTTACAGGGATGGAGTTCCGTATTCACCCCTCCACTTT	CSAYRDGVPYSPLHF
TRBV12-3/TRBV12-4	.	TRBJ2-5	.	TGTGCCAGCAGTTCAGTGGCGACGGGAGAGAGGCGTTTTGAGACCCAGTACTTC	CASSSVATGERRFETQYF
TRBV7-8	.	TRBJ2-7	TRBD1	TGTGTCAGCAGCGCCCCGGGACAGGGGCCATACTACGAGCAGTACTTC	CVSSAPGQGPYYEQYF
TRBV29-1	.	TRBJ1-1	.	TGCAGCGTTCCCCACATTGGGATCTCTGAAGCTTTCTTT	CSVPHIGISEAFF
TRBV29-1	.	TRBJ2-1	TRBD2	TGCAGCGTGGTAGCGGGGGGGCTAAATGAGCAGTTCTTC	CSVVAGGLNEQFF
TRBV20-1	once	TRBJ1-2	.	TGCAGTGCTAGAGATCCATGGGGCTCTGGCTACACCTTC	CSARDPWGSGYTF
TRBV20-1	.	TRBJ2-1	TRBD2	TGCAGTGCTAGGGCTAGCGGGGGGGGGGAGTTCTTC	CSARASGGGEFF
TRBV25-1	.	TRBJ2-5	.	TGTGCCAGCAGTGAAGGGGGCCGAGAGACCCAGTACTTC	CASSEGGRETQYF
TRBV6-1	.	TRBJ2-7	TRBD2	TGTGGGTCGGCTAGCGGTTACGAGCAGTACTTC	CGSASGYEQYF
TRBV7-9	.	TRBJ2-2	.	TGTGCCAGCAGCTTGGGGGATGCGAACACCGGGGAGCTGTTTTTT	CASSLGDANTGELFF
TRBV5-1	.	TRBJ2-7	.	TGCGCCAGCAGCTTGGAGCAGTACTTC	CASSLEQYF